This T cell receptor beta chain was found in a study of beta chain features in type 1 diabetes. All of the isolated RNA was reverse transcribed, so expressed TCRB transcripts were sequenced. Repertoires were generated with immunoSEQ multiplex PCR, while TCRdb's copy carries only in-frame clones and drops some. The data show 600,000 or so clones, with 11% to 15% seen just once and roughly 0.04% held by the top ten. This clone has just a few counts. As yet, its antigen is unknown. Germline V gives CDR1 SGHRS, CDR2 YFSETQ. The CDR3 has 13 residues. V was cut by 0 bases and J by 7 bases, with 10 bases left in between. Study-level findings and limits: When Type 1 diabetes patients were examined, their TCRB CDR3s proved moderately but significantly shorter in all four CD4+ subsets. Cells with high TCR expression could be over-represented when cDNA is sequenced.

What was sequenced was naive CD4+ T cells from blood. This receptor was taken from a man aged 18 to 35 with type 1 diabetes. The chain recombines TRBV5-1 with TRBJ1-1; no clear D gene. The CDR3 DNA follows: TGCGCCAGCAGCTTGGATAACCCGGGTGAAGCTTTCTTT. Its protein is CASSLDNPGEAFF. Supplemented by reference TRBV5-1 and TRBJ1-1, the full variable domain reads KAGVTQTPRYLIKTRGQQVTLSCSPISGHRSVSWYQQTPGQGLQFLFEYFSETQRNKGNFPGRFSGRQFSNSRSEMNVSTLELGDSALYLCASSLDNPGEAFFGQGTRLTVV.